One sample yielded the 24 T cell receptor beta chains listed below, sequenced in a study of early T cells in non-severe SARS-CoV-2 infection. Each CDR3 protein gets one entry after TCRdb re-called the 5' RACE reads with MiXCR. The repertoire holds tens of thousands of distinct CDR3 sequences, with approximately 10% as singletons. The sequenced sample was whole blood. All receptors derive from an adult who was a healthcare worker with PCR-confirmed SARS-CoV-2 infection or an uninfected control (not recorded which).

There are a few counts of this clonotype. The chain has TRBV29-1 and TRBJ2-7, with D perhaps being TRBD1 or TRBD2 (7 bases each). Germline CDR1 is SQVTM and CDR2 is ANQGSEA. This CDR3 is built from 12 residues. Between the trimmed V and J ends, which lost 7 bases and 7 bases, there was a span of 17 bases. Written as DNA, the CDR3 is TGCAGCGCCGAACAGGGGCGGGGGGAGCAGTACTTC. Amino acids: CSAEQGRGEQYF.

This clonotype was seen a few times. V and J are TRBV21-1 and TRBJ2-7; TRBD2 was called by the table and not checked on the DNA. TRBV21-1 is assigned pseudogene status. This CDR3 is 19 amino acids long. For the CDR3, the DNA is TGTGCCAGCAGCAAGGGAAGTCAGCGGGAGGGATTCCCGGACGACGAGCAGTACTTC. Amino acid sequence: CASSKGSQREGFPDDEQYF.

V is TRBV20-1 and J is TRBJ1-6; 9 bases fit TRBD1. The V gene end was trimmed by 4 bases and the J gene end by 7 bases; junction bases not matched to a gene: 8. The CDR3 runs to 15 residues. Germline loops: CDR1 DFQATT, CDR2 SNEGSKA (reference sequence). CDR3 amino acids: CSANRGQGPNSPLHF. The CDR3 coding sequence is TGCAGTGCTAACCGTGGACAGGGGCCGAATTCACCCCTCCACTTT.

The V and J genes are TRBV20-1 and TRBJ2-1, with 8 bases aligning to TRBD2. The germline V gene has CDR1 DFQATT and CDR2 SNEGSKA (reference sequence). This CDR3 region has 16 residues. Losses at the gene ends were 0 bases for V and 3 bases for J; bases not matched to a gene: 7. CDR3 sequence (DNA): TGCAGTGCTAGAGATAATGGCCTAGCGGGCTACAATGAGCAGTTCTTC. It yields the protein CSARDNGLAGYNEQFF.

The genes are TRBV3-1 and TRBJ1-1; no reliable D call. Germline V gene lookup returns CDR1 LGHDT and CDR2 YNNKEL (reference sequence). The CDR3 extends over 13 amino acids. V lost 1 base to trimming and J lost 6 bases, with 9 bases between them. The CDR3 region has the DNA TGTGCCAGCAGCCAAGGGTGGCAGGCTGAAGCTTTCTTT. Its translation is CASSQGWQAEAFF.

The chain carries TRBV7-2 and TRBJ2-5; 7 nucleotides align to TRBD2. Germline assignment: CDR1 SGHTA and CDR2 FQGNSA. V was clipped by 5 bases and J by 2 bases; unmatched bases: 8. CDR3 length equals 15 residues. The CDR3 DNA sequence: TGTGCCAGCAGCCCCGGGGGAGCGGGGCAAGAGACCCAGTACTTC. Translating gives CASSPGGAGQETQYF.

The chain links TRBV10-3 to TRBJ2-7, with D tentatively TRBD1 (6 bases). There are 15 residues in the CDR3. From germline, CDR1 is ENHRY and CDR2 SYGVKD. The V and J ends lost 0 bases and 5 bases respectively, with 14 bases between them. CDR3: CAISESTSQGNEQYF. The CDR3 DNA reads as TGTGCCATCAGTGAGTCGACGAGCCAGGGGAACGAGCAGTACTTC.

There are a few counts of this clonotype. J is TRBJ2-7 and V is TRBV7-6, with a tentative D call TRBD1 (6 bases). CDR1 is SGHVS, CDR2 FNYEAQ, per germline. The CDR3 is 15 residues long. V lost 5 bases and J lost 1, with 15 bases in between. The CDR3 DNA sequence: TGTGCCAGCAGCCGCTCCCTCACAGGGTCCTACGAGCAGTACTTC. Translating it yields CASSRSLTGSYEQYF.

This clonotype showed up just a few times. This rearrangement joins TRBV5-5 to TRBJ1-5; TRBD1 agrees at 7 bases. The V gene's germline CDR1 is SGHKS and CDR2 YYEKEE (reference sequence). The CDR3 has 16 amino acids. J lost 4 bases, V lost 1 base, and 8 bases had no gene match. The CDR3: CASSLLGGLPNQPQHF. In DNA form, the CDR3 reads TGTGCCAGCAGCTTGTTAGGGGGCCTACCGAATCAGCCCCAGCATTTT. Drawing the rest from reference TRBV5-5 and TRBJ1-5, the complete variable domain is DAGVTQSPTHLIKTRGQQVTLRCSPISGHKSVSWYQQVLGQGPQFIFQYYEKEERGRGNFPDRFSARQFPNYSSELNVNALLLGDSALYLCASSLLGGLPNQPQHFGDGTRLSIL.

This chain joins TRBV28 and TRBJ1-1; D is unresolved. The length of the CDR3 is 11 residues. Per the germline V gene, CDR1 is MDHEN and CDR2 is SYDVKM. V shed 4 bases and J shed 3 bases, with 3 bases lying between them. The CDR3: CASSSHTEAFF. CDR3 DNA sequence: TGTGCCAGCAGTTCCCACACTGAAGCTTTCTTT.

This chain uses TRBV6-2 or TRBV6-3 with TRBJ2-7, with TRBD2 as a possible D gene (6 bases). The CDR3 has 14 amino acids. Trimming took off 3 bases at V and 5 bases at J, with 14 bases between the two ends. The germline V gene has CDR1 MNHEY and CDR2 SVGEGT. This chain's CDR3 is CASSYGGNSNEQYF. As DNA, the CDR3 is TGTGCCAGCAGTTATGGCGGGAATTCGAACGAGCAGTACTTC.

This clonotype occurred many times. CDR3: CASSPRDRGLLTEAFF. CDR3 coding DNA: TGTGCCAGCAGCCCACGGGACAGGGGGCTACTCACTGAAGCTTTCTTT. The rearrangement uses TRBV7-2 and TRBJ1-1; 12 positions agree with TRBD1. Germline V CDR1 and CDR2: SGHTA, FQGNSA. The CDR3 covers 16 residues. The V gene end was trimmed by 5 bases and the J gene end by 4 bases; junction bases not matched to a gene: 8.

This sequence joins TRBV28 and TRBJ2-7; perhaps TRBD1 as D (7 bases). CDR1 and CDR2 from the germline V gene are MDHEN and SYDVKM. The V end lost 6 bases, the J end lost 3 bases, and 18 bases lay between the germline ends. This CDR3 has 15 residues. The CDR3 DNA reads as TGTGCCAGCAGAGCCCAGGGGGGATTTGGCTACGAGCAGTACTTC. Translated: CASRAQGGFGYEQYF.

This clonotype has a handful of counts. The chain carries TRBV19 and TRBJ2-7; D gene unclear. Trimming took off 5 bases at V and 4 bases at J, with 9 bases between the two ends. The germline CDR1 and CDR2 sequences are LNHDA and SQIVND (reference sequence). The CDR3 loop spans 12 amino acids. The CDR3 DNA is TGTGCCAGTAGTTTCGACCTGTACGAGCAGTACTTC. It yields the protein CASSFDLYEQYF.

This clonotype has more than one count but fewer than ten. This chain uses TRBV28 with TRBJ2-7; unclear D gene. The CDR3 length is 13 residues. Between the trimmed V and J ends, which lost 1 base and 2 bases, there was a span of 6 bases. Germline lookup yields CDR1 MDHEN and CDR2 SYDVKM. The CDR3, as DNA: TGTGCCAGCAGTTTATCAGGCCCCTACGAGCAGTACTTC. Protein product: CASSLSGPYEQYF.

This clonotype was seen only a few times. The chain joins TRBV7-2 to TRBJ2-7; D tentatively fits TRBD1 or TRBD2 (5 bases each). V lost 5 bases to trimming and J lost 7 bases, with 24 bases between them. Germline-derived CDR1 and CDR2 are SGHTA and FQGNSA. This CDR3 is 16 amino acids long. The CDR3, as DNA: TGTGCCAGCAGCCCCCGATGGCCCAGGGCCTGGGGGGAGCAGTACTTC. The encoded protein is CASSPRWPRAWGEQYF. Using reference TRBV7-2 and TRBJ2-7 for the parts outside the CDR3, the full variable domain is GAGVSQSPSNKVTEKGKDVELRCDPISGHTALYWYRQSLGQGLEFLIYFQGNSAPDKSGLPSDRFSAERTGGSVSTLTIQRTQQEDSAVYLCASSPRWPRAWGEQYFGPGTRLTVT.

This clonotype was counted ten times or more. Written as DNA, the CDR3 is TGTGCCAGCAGCCAAGGGACTAGCGGGGCCTACGAGCAGTACTTC. Translating gives CASSQGTSGAYEQYF. This chain joins TRBV28 and TRBJ2-7; 13 bases are shared with TRBD2. Trimming cost V 6 bases and J 2 bases; bases outside gene matches: 4. Looked up from germline, CDR1 is MDHEN and CDR2 is SYDVKM. The CDR3 extends over 15 amino acids.

At least ten counts were recorded for this clonotype. The rearrangement links TRBV12-3 or TRBV12-4 to TRBJ1-1, with D unresolved. The CDR3 is 14 amino acids. V was pared by 2 bases and J by 2 bases, with 9 bases between. The CDR3 DNA reads as TGTGCCAGCAGTTTATTGGGCGGTAACACTGAAGCTTTCTTT. This translates into CASSLLGGNTEAFF.

This clonotype was seen a few times. The chain joins TRBV28 to TRBJ2-1, with D perhaps matching TRBD2 (6 bases). This CDR3 has 14 residues. The ends were cut back, 5 bases at V and 4 bases at J, with 12 bases in the middle. CDR1 and CDR2 (germline): MDHEN, SYDVKM. The CDR3 sequence: CASSESGPYNEQFF. The CDR3 DNA is TGTGCCAGCAGTGAAAGCGGGCCTTACAATGAGCAGTTCTTC.

This clonotype showed up just a few times. The chain links TRBV7-9 to TRBJ2-1; 9 positions match TRBD2. The germline gives CDR1 SEHNR, CDR2 FQNEAQ (reference sequence). The CDR3 is 14 residues long. The V and J ends lost 3 bases and 5 bases, in that order; junction bases with no gene match: 2. Here the CDR3 reads CASSLTSGHNEQFF. As DNA, the CDR3 is TGTGCCAGCAGCTTGACTAGCGGCCACAATGAGCAGTTCTTC.

This clonotype showed up just a few times. This chain uses TRBV20-1 with TRBJ2-1; D possibly corresponds to TRBD2 (5 bases). V was pared by 1 base and J by 7 bases, with 11 bases between. The CDR3 covers 13 residues. Germline loops: CDR1 DFQATT, CDR2 SNEGSKA (reference sequence). CDR3 sequence: CSARAGTGNEQFF. CDR3 sequence (DNA): TGCAGTGCTAGAGCGGGAACGGGGAATGAGCAGTTCTTC.

The genes are TRBV20-1 and TRBJ2-7; no clear D gene. CDR1 is DFQATT and CDR2 is SNEGSKA in the germline V gene (reference sequence). The CDR3 contains 14 residues. Trimming took 5 bases from V and 1 from J, leaving 15 bases between them. Here the CDR3 reads CSAAPAARSYEQYF. The CDR3 coding sequence is TGCAGTGCTGCCCCCGCGGCGAGATCCTACGAGCAGTACTTC.

This clonotype has ten or more counts. The J gene is TRBJ2-7, the V gene TRBV6-1; possibly TRBD2 for D (6 bases). Germline V gene lookup returns CDR1 MNHNS and CDR2 SASEGT. V was pared by 7 bases and J by 2 bases, with 12 bases between. This CDR3 comprises 13 residues. The CDR3 loop is CASNSGEAYEQYF. For the CDR3, the DNA is TGTGCCAGCAACTCGGGGGAGGCCTACGAGCAGTACTTC.

The chain employs TRBV3-1 and TRBJ2-1, with 7 bases aligning to TRBD2. Germline V gives CDR1 LGHDT, CDR2 YNNKEL (reference sequence). The V segment lost 0 bases and the J segment 14 bases; nucleotides outside the gene matches: 4. The CDR3 has 12 residues. The CDR3 bases are TGTGCCAGCAGCCAAGACGGGGGAGGGGAGTTCTTC. It encodes CASSQDGGGEFF.